These 16 T cell receptor beta chains were sequenced from one sample in a study of cytomegalovirus exposure and HLA in healthy donors. The primer mix had 60 Vbeta and 13 Jbeta primers. TCRdb's table, derived via immunoSEQ multiplex PCR, lists solely in-frame clones and lacks some. The sample shows 130,000 or so clones, 70% to 80% of them seen only once. Sequenced: PBMCs. These receptor sequences come from a woman between 50 and 59 years old in good health and CMV-seropositive.

A few counts support this clone. The J gene is TRBJ2-1, the V gene TRBV4-1; D is unclear. Trimming removed 2 bases at V and 3 bases at J, with 11 bases between. This CDR3 has 15 residues. Germline CDR1 is MGHRA and CDR2 is YSYEKL. The CDR3 loop reads CASSQSYPNYNEQFF. The CDR3 nucleotides are TGCGCCAGCAGCCAATCCTATCCCAACTACAATGAGCAGTTCTTC.

The chain carries TRBV6-5 and TRBJ1-1, with a tentative D call TRBD1 (5 bases). CDR3 length equals 13 residues. In germline, CDR1 is MNHEY, CDR2 SVGAGI. Trimming took off 7 bases at V and 1 base at J, with 10 bases between the two ends. The CDR3 loop is CASNRGENTEAFF. As DNA, the CDR3 is TGTGCCAGCAACCGGGGGGAGAACACTGAAGCTTTCTTT.

This chain joins TRBV7-9 and TRBJ2-3; maybe TRBD2 (7 bases). Trimming took off 8 bases at V and 0 bases at J, with 24 bases between the two ends. The germline CDR1 and CDR2 sequences are SEHNR and FQNEAQ (reference sequence). The CDR3 contains 18 residues. DNA of the CDR3: TGTGCCAGCCGTACGGGAGAGGGGGGGGAATCTAGCACAGATACGCAGTATTTT. It encodes CASRTGEGGESSTDTQYF.

This clone was seen a few times. The chain joins TRBV9 to TRBJ2-3; TRBD1 is a possible D gene (5 bases). The CDR3 runs to 14 residues. V was shortened by 0 bases and J by 5 bases, with 10 bases between the two germline ends. Germline CDR1 is SGDLS and CDR2 is YYNGEE. CDR3 DNA: TGTGCCAGCAGCGTAGCCAGGGTGGAAGATACGCAGTATTTT. Amino acids: CASSVARVEDTQYF.

The chain carries TRBV7-9 and TRBJ2-7; TRBD1 matches at 9 bases. Germline CDR1 SEHNR, CDR2 FQNEAQ (reference sequence). Trimming at V came to 6 bases and at J to 5 bases, leaving 2 bases not matched to a gene. The CDR3 sequence is 12 residues long. The CDR3 coding sequence is TGTGCCAGCAGGGGACAGGGTGACGAGCAGTACTTC. Translating it yields CASRGQGDEQYF.

This clone has just one count. The CDR3 here is CASSQDRNTEAFF. CDR3 nucleotide sequence: TGTGCCAGCAGCCAAGATAGAAACACTGAAGCTTTCTTT. The V and J genes are TRBV14 and TRBJ1-1; D not certain. Between the trimmed V and J ends, which lost 0 bases and 2 bases, there was a span of 4 bases. Per the germline V gene, CDR1 is SGHDN and CDR2 is FVKESK. This CDR3 is built from 13 residues. Using reference TRBV14 and TRBJ1-1 for the parts outside the CDR3, the full variable domain is EAGVTQFPSHSVIEKGQTVTLRCDPISGHDNLYWYRRVMGKEIKFLLHFVKESKQDESGMPNNRFLAERTGGTYSTLKVQPAELEDSGVYFCASSQDRNTEAFFGQGTRLTVV.

The chain couples TRBV5-8 to TRBJ1-5, with 7 bases identical to TRBD1. Germline V gene data show CDR1 as SGHTS and CDR2 as YDEGEE. J lost 6 bases, V lost 4 bases, and 4 bases had no gene match. The CDR3 has 13 residues. The CDR3 DNA is TGTGCCAGCAGCCGTAACAGGGGTCAGCCCCAGCATTTT. Translation: CASSRNRGQPQHF.

The rearrangement uses TRBV7-8 and TRBJ2-3; D gene uncertain. Germline-derived CDR1 and CDR2 are SGHVS and FQNEAQ. The V and J ends lost 3 bases and 3 bases respectively, with 13 bases between them. The CDR3 contains 15 residues. The CDR3 is CASSFGASITDTQYF. The CDR3 coding sequence is TGTGCCAGCAGCTTTGGAGCCAGTATAACAGATACGCAGTATTTT.

CDR3 region: CASSLLEAGTEAFF. The CDR3 DNA follows: TGTGCCAGCAGCCTCTTGGAGGCGGGCACTGAAGCTTTCTTT. This chain links TRBV7-2 with TRBJ1-1, with D uncertain. Germline V gene sequence: CDR1 SGHTA, CDR2 FQGNSA. Trimming stripped 5 bases from V and 4 bases from J, with 14 bases between. This CDR3 contains 14 residues.

The V and J genes are TRBV7-3 and TRBJ1-1; 7 bases fit TRBD1. The CDR3 covers 13 residues. Losses at the gene ends were 5 bases for V and 4 bases for J; bases not matched to a gene: 4. Germline values: CDR1 SGHTA, CDR2 FQGTGA. The CDR3 here is CASSKGQTTEAFF. The CDR3 DNA is TGTGCCAGCAGCAAGGGACAGACCACTGAAGCTTTCTTT.

This clone was seen more than once but under ten times. The chain carries TRBV29-1 and TRBJ1-3, with TRBD1 identical over 7 bases. Looked up from germline, CDR1 is SQVTM and CDR2 is ANQGSEA. The CDR3 covers 12 residues. V shed 6 bases, J shed 2 bases, and the junction held 1 base outside the gene matches. The CDR3: CSVRGAGNTIYF. The CDR3, as DNA: TGCAGCGTCAGGGGGGCTGGAAACACCATATATTTT.

The V and J genes are TRBV30 and TRBJ1-4, with no clear D. Per germline, CDR1 GTSNPN and CDR2 SVGIG (reference sequence). V was cut by 6 bases and J by 2 bases, with 10 bases left in between. This CDR3 is built from 13 residues. The CDR3 region is CACSRSTNEKLFF. DNA of the CDR3: TGTGCCTGTTCTAGGTCGACTAATGAAAAACTGTTTTTT.

The chain links TRBV19 to TRBJ1-2; 10 bases are shared with TRBD1. Trimming took 7 bases from V and 3 from J; bases not matched to a gene: 5. The CDR3 extends over 14 amino acids. Germline-derived CDR1 and CDR2 are LNHDA and SQIVND (reference sequence). The CDR3 DNA is TGTGCCAGTACCCCAGGGACAGGGGACTATGGCTACACCTTC. This encodes CASTPGTGDYGYTF.

V and J are TRBV11-2 and TRBJ1-2; weak D call: TRBD1 (5 bases). Germline assignment: CDR1 SGHAT and CDR2 FQNNGV. The CDR3 is 17 amino acids. V gave up 2 bases and J gave up 4 bases, with 20 bases separating them. CDR3 sequence: CASSLSGGGGIGYGYTF. CDR3 nucleotide sequence: TGTGCCAGCAGCTTAAGCGGGGGAGGAGGGATTGGCTATGGCTACACCTTC.

The chain links TRBV29-1 to TRBJ1-1, with D hard to call. Trimming took off 4 bases at V and 7 bases at J, with 13 bases between the two ends. The germline gives CDR1 SQVTM, CDR2 ANQGSEA. The CDR3 totals 12 residues. The CDR3: CSVASAEREAFF. The CDR3 region has the DNA TGCAGCGTTGCGTCGGCCGAGCGTGAAGCTTTCTTT. The full variable domain, with the rest looked up from reference TRBV29-1 and TRBJ1-1, is SAVISQKPSRDICQRGTSLTIQCQVDSQVTMMFWYRQQPGQSLTLIATANQGSEATYESGFVIDKFPISRPNLTFSTLTVSNMSPEDSSIYLCSVASAEREAFFGQGTRLTVV.

The V call is TRBV6-4, the J call TRBJ2-7; the D gene is possibly TRBD2 (6 bases). V was clipped by 1 base and J by 7 bases, with 11 bases between them. Germline V gives CDR1 MRHNA, CDR2 SNTAGT. The CDR3 runs 13 residues. DNA for the CDR3: TGTGCCAGCAGTGACTATGCAGGGAGGGAGCAGTACTTC. Residues: CASSDYAGREQYF.